One sample yielded the 9 T cell receptor beta chains listed below, sequenced in a study of blood T cell repertoires in COVID-19. Sequenced by immunoSEQ multiplex PCR; TCRdb stores in-frame clones only, minus some. The table has some 210,000 clones, 70% to 90% seen once. Sequencing input: PBMCs or T cells enriched from blood (not recorded which). The receptors derive from a man aged 35 to 55 who had recovered from COVID-19.

The CDR3 region has the DNA TGCGCCAGCAGCTTAGATCCCGGGGGCACCGGGGAGCTGTTTTTT. Amino acid sequence: CASSLDPGGTGELFF. The chain employs TRBV5-1 and TRBJ2-2; D may be TRBD2 (6 bases). Germline CDR1 SGHRS, CDR2 YFSETQ. The CDR3 runs to 15 residues. Trimming cost V 2 bases and J 4 bases, with 12 bases left between them.

This chain links TRBV18 with TRBJ2-1, with TRBD2 as a possible D gene (5 bases). Between the trimmed V and J ends, which lost 4 bases and 5 bases, there was a span of 15 bases. Germline V gene data show CDR1 as KGHSH and CDR2 as LQKENI. The CDR3 is made up of 15 amino acids. CDR3 protein: CASSLPGIPNNEQFF. Written as DNA, the CDR3 is TGTGCCAGCTCACTCCCCGGGATACCTAACAATGAGCAGTTCTTC.

The gene calls are TRBV10-3 and TRBJ2-1; weak D call: TRBD2 (5 bases). CDR3 length: 13 residues. Per germline, CDR1 ENHRY and CDR2 SYGVKD. The V and J ends lost 5 bases and 7 bases respectively, with 12 bases between them. The CDR3 DNA is TGTGCCATCAGTCACACTTCGGGGAATGAGCAGTTCTTC. Residues: CAISHTSGNEQFF.

This chain connects TRBV18 to TRBJ1-6, with D perhaps matching TRBD1 (6 bases). Germline V gene lookup returns CDR1 KGHSH and CDR2 LQKENI. V lost 4 bases to trimming and J lost 7 bases, with 14 bases between them. The CDR3 totals 15 residues. In nucleotides, the CDR3 is TGTGCCAGCTCACGCGGACAGAGTCAAAATTCACCCCTCCACTTT. It translates to CASSRGQSQNSPLHF.

The J gene is TRBJ2-7, the V gene TRBV7-2; possibly TRBD2 for D (6 bases). The CDR3 contains 12 residues. CDR1 is SGHTA, CDR2 FQGNSA, per germline. Trimming left V 11 bases short and J 3 bases short, with 14 bases between. The CDR3 region has the DNA TGTGCCTGCCGACTAGGATACTACGAGCAGTACTTC. Its protein is CACRLGYYEQYF.

This sequence joins TRBV18 and TRBJ1-3; D is undetermined. Trimming shortened V by 6 bases and J by 3 bases, and 15 bases separated the two germline ends. Germline CDR1 reads KGHSH; CDR2 reads LQKENI. This CDR3 is built from 15 residues. CDR3 sequence (DNA): TGTGCCAGCTCGGCCGAGCGACGGGGTGGAAACACCATATATTTT. Its translation: CASSAERRGGNTIYF.

The genes are TRBV5-1 and TRBJ1-1; 10 nucleotides align to TRBD1. The CDR3 spans 14 residues. Per the germline V gene, CDR1 is SGHRS and CDR2 is YFSETQ. The trim removed 0 bases at V and 6 bases at J, leaving 2 bases unmatched. CDR3 region: CASSLAGTGAEAFF. CDR3 coding DNA: TGCGCCAGCAGCTTGGCCGGGACAGGGGCTGAAGCTTTCTTT.

This chain uses TRBV6-2 or TRBV6-3 with TRBJ1-5; TRBD1 aligns across 7 bases. The V and J ends lost 6 bases and 6 bases, in that order; junction bases with no gene match: 8. CDR3 length: 14 amino acids. The germline CDR1 and CDR2 sequences are MNHEY and SVGEGT. The CDR3 here is CASSPGTAVQPQHF. The CDR3, as DNA: TGTGCCAGCAGCCCTGGGACAGCCGTTCAGCCCCAGCATTTT.

The chain has TRBV4-1 and TRBJ1-1; no definite D call. Germline lookup yields CDR1 MGHRA and CDR2 YSYEKL. The V gene lost 0 bases and the J gene lost 1 base, with 9 bases spanning the gap. The CDR3 runs 15 residues. The CDR3 reads CASSQDEEQNTEAFF. CDR3 nucleotide sequence: TGCGCCAGCAGCCAAGATGAGGAGCAGAACACTGAAGCTTTCTTT.